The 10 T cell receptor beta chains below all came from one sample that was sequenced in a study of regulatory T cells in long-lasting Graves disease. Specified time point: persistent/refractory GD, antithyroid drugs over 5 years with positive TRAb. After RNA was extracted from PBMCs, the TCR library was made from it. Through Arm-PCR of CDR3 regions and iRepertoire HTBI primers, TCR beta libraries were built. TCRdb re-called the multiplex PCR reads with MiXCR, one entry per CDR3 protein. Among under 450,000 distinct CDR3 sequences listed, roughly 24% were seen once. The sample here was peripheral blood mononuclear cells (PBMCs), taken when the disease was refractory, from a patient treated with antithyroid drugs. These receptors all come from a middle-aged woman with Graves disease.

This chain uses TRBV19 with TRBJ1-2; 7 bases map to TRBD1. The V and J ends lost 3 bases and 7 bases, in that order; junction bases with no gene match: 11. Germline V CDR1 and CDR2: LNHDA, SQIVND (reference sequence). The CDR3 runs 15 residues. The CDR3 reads CASSISGGTVFGYTF. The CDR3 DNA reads TGTGCCAGTAGTATCTCGGGTGGGACAGTCTTTGGCTACACCTTC.

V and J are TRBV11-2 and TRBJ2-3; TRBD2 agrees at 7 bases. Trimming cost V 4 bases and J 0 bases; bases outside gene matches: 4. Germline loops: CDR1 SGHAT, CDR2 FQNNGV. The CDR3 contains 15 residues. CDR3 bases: TGTGCCAGCAGCTATGGGGGGGAGAGCACAGATACGCAGTATTTT. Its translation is CASSYGGESTDTQYF. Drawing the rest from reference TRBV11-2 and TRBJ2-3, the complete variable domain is EAGVAQSPRYKIIEKRQSVAFWCNPISGHATLYWYQQILGQGPKLLIQFQNNGVVDDSQLPKDRFSAERLKGVDSTLKIQPAKLEDSAVYLCASSYGGESTDTQYFGPGTRLTVL.

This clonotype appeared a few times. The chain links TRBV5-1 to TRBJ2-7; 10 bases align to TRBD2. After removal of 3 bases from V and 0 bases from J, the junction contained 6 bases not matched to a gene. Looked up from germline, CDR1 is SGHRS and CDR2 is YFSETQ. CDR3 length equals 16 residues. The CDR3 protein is CASSSYSGRTSYEQYF. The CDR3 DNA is TGCGCCAGCAGCTCCTATAGCGGGAGGACCTCCTACGAGCAGTACTTC.

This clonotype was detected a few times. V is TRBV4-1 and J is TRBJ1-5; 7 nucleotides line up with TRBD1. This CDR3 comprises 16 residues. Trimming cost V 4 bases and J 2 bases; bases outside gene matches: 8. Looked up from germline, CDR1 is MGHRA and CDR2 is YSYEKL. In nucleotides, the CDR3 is TGCGCCAGCAGCCCCCAGGGGAGGGGGCGCAATCAGCCCCAGCATTTT. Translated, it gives CASSPQGRGRNQPQHF.

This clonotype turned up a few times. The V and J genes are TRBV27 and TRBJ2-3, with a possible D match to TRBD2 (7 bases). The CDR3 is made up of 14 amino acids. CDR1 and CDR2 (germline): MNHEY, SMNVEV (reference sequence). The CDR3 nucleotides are TGTTCCACAGGGAGGGAGGGCGTCACAGATACGCAGTATTTT. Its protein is CSTGREGVTDTQYF.

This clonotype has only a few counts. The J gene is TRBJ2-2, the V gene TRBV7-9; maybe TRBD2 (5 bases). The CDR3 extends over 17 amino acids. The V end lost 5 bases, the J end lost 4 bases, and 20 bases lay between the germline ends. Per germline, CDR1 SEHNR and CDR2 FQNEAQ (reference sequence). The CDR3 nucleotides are TGTGCCAGCAGCCCTCAAGCTGCTGGGAGCTTCACCGGGGAGCTGTTTTTT. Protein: CASSPQAAGSFTGELFF.

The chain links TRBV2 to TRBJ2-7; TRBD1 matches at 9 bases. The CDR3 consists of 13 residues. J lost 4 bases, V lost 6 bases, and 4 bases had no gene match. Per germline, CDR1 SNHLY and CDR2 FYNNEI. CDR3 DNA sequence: TGTGCCAGCAGGGGGACAGGGACTTACGAGCAGTACTTC. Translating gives CASRGTGTYEQYF. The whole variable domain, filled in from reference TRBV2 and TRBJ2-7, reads EPEVTQTPSHQVTQMGQEVILRCVPISNHLYFYWYRQILGQKVEFLVSFYNNEISEKSEIFDDQFSVERPDGSNFTLKIRSTKLEDSAMYFCASRGTGTYEQYFGPGTRLTVT.

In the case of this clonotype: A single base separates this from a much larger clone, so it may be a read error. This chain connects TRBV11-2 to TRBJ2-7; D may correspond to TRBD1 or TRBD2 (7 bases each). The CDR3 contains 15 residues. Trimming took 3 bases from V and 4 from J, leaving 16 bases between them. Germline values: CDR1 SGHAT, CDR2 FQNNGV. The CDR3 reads CASSFATGRGYEQYF. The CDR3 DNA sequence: TGTGCCAGCAGCTTTGCGACAGGGAGGGGATACGAGCAGTACTTC.

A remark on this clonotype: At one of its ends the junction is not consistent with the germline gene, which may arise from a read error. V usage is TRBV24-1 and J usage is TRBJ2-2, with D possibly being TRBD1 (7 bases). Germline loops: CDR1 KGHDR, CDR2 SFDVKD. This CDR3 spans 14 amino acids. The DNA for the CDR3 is TGTGCCACCAGAGACAGGGAGAACACCGGGGGGCTGTTTTTT. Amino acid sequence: CATRDRENTGGLFF.

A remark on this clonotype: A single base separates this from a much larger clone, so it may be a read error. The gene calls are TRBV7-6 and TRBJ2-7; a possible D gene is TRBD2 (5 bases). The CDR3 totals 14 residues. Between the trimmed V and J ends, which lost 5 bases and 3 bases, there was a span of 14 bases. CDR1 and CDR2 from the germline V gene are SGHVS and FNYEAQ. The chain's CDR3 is CASSPGLGNYEQYF. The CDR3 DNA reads TGTGCCAGCAGCCCAGGACTCGGGAACTACGAGCAGTACTTC.